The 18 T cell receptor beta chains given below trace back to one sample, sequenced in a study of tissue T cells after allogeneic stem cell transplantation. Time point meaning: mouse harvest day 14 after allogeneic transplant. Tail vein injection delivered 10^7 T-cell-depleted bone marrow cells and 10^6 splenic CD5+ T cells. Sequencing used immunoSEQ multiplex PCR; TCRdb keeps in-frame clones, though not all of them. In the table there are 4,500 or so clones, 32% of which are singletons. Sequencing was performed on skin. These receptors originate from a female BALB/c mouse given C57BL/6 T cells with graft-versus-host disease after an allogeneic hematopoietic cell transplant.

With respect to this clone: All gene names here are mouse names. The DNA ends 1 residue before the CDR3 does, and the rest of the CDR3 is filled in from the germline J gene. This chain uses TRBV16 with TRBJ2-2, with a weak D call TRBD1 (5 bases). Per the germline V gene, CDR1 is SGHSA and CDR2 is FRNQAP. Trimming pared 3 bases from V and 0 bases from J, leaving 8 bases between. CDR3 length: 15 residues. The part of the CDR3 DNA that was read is TGTGCAAGCAGCTTCCAGGGCTCAAACACCGGGCAGCTCTAC. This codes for CASSFQGSNTGQLY. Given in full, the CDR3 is CASSFQGSNTGQLYF.

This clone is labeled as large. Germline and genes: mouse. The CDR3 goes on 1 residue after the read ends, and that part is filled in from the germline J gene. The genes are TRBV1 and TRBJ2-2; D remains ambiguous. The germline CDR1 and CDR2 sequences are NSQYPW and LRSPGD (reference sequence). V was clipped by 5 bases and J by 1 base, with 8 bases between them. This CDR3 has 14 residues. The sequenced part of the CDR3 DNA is TGCACCTGCAGTCCAACAAAAAACACCGGGCAGCTCTAC. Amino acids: CTCSPTKNTGQLY. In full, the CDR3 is CTCSPTKNTGQLYF. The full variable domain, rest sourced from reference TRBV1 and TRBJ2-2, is VTLLEQNPRWRLVPRGQAVNLRCILKNSQYPWMSWYQQDLQKQLQWLFTLRSPGDKEVKSLPGADYLATRVTDTELRLQVANMSQGRTLYCTCSPTKNTGQLYFGEGSKLTVL.

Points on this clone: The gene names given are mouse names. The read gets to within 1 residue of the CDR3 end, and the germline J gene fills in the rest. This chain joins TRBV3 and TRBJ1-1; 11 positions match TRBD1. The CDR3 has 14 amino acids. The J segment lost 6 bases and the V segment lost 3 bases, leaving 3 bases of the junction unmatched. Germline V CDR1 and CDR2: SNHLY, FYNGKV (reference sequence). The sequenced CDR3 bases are TGTGCCAGCAGCTTCAGGACAGGGGGCCCAGAAGTCTTC. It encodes CASSFRTGGPEVF. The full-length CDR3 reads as CASSFRTGGPEVFF.

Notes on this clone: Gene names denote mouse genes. The CDR3 is CASSPLGGASQNTLYF. CDR3 bases read: TGTGCCAGCAGCCCACTGGGGGGGGCTAGTCAAAACACCTTGTAC. This chain joins TRBV3 and TRBJ2-4, with TRBD2 matching 10 bases. The read stops 1 residue short of the end of the CDR3; the missing end is completed from the germline J gene. The ends lost 5 bases at V and 0 bases at J; junction bases unmatched: 5. The CDR3 runs to 16 residues. In germline, CDR1 is SNHLY, CDR2 FYNGKV (reference sequence).

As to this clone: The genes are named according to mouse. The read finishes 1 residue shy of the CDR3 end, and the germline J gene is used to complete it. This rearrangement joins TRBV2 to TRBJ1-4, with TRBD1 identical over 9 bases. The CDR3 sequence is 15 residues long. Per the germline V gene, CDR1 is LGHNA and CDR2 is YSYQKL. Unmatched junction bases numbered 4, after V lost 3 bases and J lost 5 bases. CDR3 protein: CASSQPGTGNERLFF. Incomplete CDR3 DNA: TGTGCCAGCAGCCAGCCCGGGACAGGGAACGAAAGATTATTT.

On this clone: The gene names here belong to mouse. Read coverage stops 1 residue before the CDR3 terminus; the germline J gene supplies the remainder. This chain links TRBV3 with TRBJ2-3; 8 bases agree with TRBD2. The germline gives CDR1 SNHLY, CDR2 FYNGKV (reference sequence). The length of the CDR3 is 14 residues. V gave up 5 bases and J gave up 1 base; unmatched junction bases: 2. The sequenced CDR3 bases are TGTGCCAGCAGCCCGACTGGGGGTGCAGAAACGCTGTAT. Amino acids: CASSPTGGAETLY. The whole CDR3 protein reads CASSPTGGAETLYF.

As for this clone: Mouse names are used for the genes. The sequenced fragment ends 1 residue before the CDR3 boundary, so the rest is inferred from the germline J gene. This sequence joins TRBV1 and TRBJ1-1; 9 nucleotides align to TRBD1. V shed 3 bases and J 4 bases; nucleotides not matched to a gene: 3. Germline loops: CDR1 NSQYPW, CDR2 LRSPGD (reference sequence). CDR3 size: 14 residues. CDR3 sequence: CTCSARDRATEVFF. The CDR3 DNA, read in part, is TGCACCTGCAGTGCCCGGGACAGGGCCACAGAAGTCTTC.

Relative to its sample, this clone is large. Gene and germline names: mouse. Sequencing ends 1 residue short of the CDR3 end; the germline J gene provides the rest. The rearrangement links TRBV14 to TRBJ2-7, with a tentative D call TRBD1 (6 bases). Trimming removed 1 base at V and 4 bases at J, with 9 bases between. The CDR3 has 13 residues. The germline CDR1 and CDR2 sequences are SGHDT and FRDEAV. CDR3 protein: CASSFRDKYEQYF. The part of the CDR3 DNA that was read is TGTGCCAGCAGTTTCCGGGACAAATATGAACAGTAC. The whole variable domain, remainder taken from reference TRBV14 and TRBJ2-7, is EAGVTQSPRYAVLQEGQAVSFWCDPISGHDTLYWYQQPRDQGPQLLVYFRDEAVIDNSQLPSDRFSAVRPKGTNSTLKIQSAKQGDTATYLCASSFRDKYEQYFGPGTRLTVL.

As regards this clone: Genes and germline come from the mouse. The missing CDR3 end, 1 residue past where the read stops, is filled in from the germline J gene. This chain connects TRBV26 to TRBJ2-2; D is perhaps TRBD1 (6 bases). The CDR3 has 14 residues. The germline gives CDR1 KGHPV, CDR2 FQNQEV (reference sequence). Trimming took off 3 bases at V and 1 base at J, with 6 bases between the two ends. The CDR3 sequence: CASSLQGNTGQLYF. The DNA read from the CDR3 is TGTGCCAGCAGTCTACAGGGAAACACCGGGCAGCTCTAC.

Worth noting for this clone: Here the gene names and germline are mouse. The CDR3 sequence: CASSLPGQYEQYF. Partial CDR3 DNA: TGTGCCAGCAGTCTGCCGGGACAGTATGAACAGTAC. The chain combines TRBV26 with TRBJ2-7, with 7 positions matching TRBD1. The CDR3 end falls 1 residue outside the read, so it is completed with the germline J gene. Germline V CDR1 and CDR2: KGHPV, FQNQEV (reference sequence). V was pared by 2 bases and J by 4 bases, with 2 bases of the junction left unmatched. This CDR3 spans 13 amino acids.

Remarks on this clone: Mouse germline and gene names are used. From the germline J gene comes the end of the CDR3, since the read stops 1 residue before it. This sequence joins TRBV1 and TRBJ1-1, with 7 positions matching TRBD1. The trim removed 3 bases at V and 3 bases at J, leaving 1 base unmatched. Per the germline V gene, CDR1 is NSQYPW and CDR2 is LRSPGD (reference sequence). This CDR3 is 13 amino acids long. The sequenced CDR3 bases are TGCACCTGCAGTGCGGGGACAGACACAGAAGTCTTC. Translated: CTCSAGTDTEVF. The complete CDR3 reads CTCSAGTDTEVFF.

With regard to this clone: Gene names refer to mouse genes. This CDR3 is CASRGTGNTGQLYF. CDR3 DNA, as far as it was read: TGTGCAAGCAGGGGGACTGGGAACACCGGGCAGCTCTAC. J is TRBJ2-2 and V is TRBV16, with 9 nucleotides matching TRBD2. The missing CDR3 end, 1 residue past where the read stops, is filled in from the germline J gene. CDR3 length: 14 amino acids. J gave up 2 bases and V 6 bases, and 1 base lay outside the gene matches. The V gene's germline CDR1 is SGHSA and CDR2 FRNQAP.

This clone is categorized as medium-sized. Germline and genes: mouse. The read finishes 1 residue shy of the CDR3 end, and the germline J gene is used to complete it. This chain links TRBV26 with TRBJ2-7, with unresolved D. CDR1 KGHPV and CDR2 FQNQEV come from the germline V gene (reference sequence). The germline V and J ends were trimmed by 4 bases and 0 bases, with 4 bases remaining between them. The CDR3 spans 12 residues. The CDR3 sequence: CASSHSSYEQYF. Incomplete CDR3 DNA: TGTGCCAGCAGTCACAGCTCCTATGAACAGTAC.

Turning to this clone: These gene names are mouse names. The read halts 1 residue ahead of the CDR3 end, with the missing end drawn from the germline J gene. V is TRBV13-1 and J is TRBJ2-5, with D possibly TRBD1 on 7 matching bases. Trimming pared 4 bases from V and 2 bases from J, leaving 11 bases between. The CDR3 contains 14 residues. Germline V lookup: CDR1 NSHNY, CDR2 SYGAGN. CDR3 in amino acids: CASSLGGGQDTQYF. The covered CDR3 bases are TGTGCCAGCAGTCTAGGGGGCGGCCAAGACACCCAGTAC.

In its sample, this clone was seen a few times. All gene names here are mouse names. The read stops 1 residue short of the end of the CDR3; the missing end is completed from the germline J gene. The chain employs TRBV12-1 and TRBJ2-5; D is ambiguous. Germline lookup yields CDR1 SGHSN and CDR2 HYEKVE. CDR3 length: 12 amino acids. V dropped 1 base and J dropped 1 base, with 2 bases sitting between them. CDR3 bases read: TGTGCCAGCTCTCTTCACCAAGACACCCAGTAC. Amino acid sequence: CASSLHQDTQY. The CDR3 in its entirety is CASSLHQDTQYF.

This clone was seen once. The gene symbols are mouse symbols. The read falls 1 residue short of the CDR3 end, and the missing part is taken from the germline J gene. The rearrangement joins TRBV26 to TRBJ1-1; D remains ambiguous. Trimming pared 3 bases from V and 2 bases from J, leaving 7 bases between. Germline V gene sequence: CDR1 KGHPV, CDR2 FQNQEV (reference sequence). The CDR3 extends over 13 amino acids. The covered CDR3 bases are TGTGCCAGCAGTCTAGGAGGCAACACAGAAGTCTTC. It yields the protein CASSLGGNTEVF. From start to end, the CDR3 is CASSLGGNTEVFF. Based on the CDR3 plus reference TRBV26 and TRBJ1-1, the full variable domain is NSKVIQTPRYLVKGQGQKAKMRCIPEKGHPVVFWYQQNKNNEFKFLINFQNQEVLQQIDMTEKRFSAECPSNSPCSLEIQSSEAGDSALYLCASSLGGNTEVFFGKGTRLTVV.

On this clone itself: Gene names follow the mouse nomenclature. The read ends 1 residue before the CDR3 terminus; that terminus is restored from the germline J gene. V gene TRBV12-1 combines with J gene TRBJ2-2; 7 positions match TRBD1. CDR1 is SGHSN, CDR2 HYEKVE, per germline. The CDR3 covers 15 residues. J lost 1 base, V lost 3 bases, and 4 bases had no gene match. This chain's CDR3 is CASSNDRENTGQLYF. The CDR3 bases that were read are TGTGCCAGCTCTAATGACAGGGAAAACACCGGGCAGCTCTAC.

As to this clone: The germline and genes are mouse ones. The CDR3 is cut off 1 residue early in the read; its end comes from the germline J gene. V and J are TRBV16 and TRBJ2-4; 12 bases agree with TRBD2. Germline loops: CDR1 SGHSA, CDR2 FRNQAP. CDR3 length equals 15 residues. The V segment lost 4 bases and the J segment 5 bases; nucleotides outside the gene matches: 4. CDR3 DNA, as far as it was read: TGTGCAAGCAGCTCGACTGGGGGGGCGCGAAACACCTTGTAC. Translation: CASSSTGGARNTLY. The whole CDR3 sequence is CASSSTGGARNTLYF.